This T cell receptor (beta chain) was captured by sequencing in a study of blood T cell repertoires in COVID-19 (dated by TCRdb to about 2020). In the study overall: The collaborator samples originated in the United States, Italy and Spain and spanned the acute and convalescent phases of COVID-19. The material from the prospective study consisted of cDNA or gDNA derived from T cells, B-cell-depleted T cells, or PBMCs. The sample metadata nearly always contained a de-identified subject ID, COVID-19 status, age in years and sex. The dataset comprised deeply sampled blood TCRbeta repertoires from subjects exposed to, actively infected with, or recovered from COVID-19. The repertoires were released in a freely available public database meant as a resource for research on the immune response to SARS-CoV-2. Where available, HLA class I and class II types were taken from metadata supplied by the sample provider and were not determined by assay-based typing. Samples were obtained from the ongoing ImmuneRACE study (first 160 participants) and from 1,254 subjects provided by 6 global collaborators. The study at large found these results: How much clinical and demographic metadata was included differed by source and by participant, and the metadata was provided uncurated.

TCRbeta CDR3 regions were amplified from genomic DNA by means of the immunoSEQ Assay, a bias-controlled multiplex PCR. Under the source paper's analysis protocol: The number of nucleated cells in each sample was estimated from the amplification of reference gene primers within the assay. Sequence reads were collapsed and filtered to measure the absolute abundance of every unique TCRbeta CDR3 rearrangement. For each sample, productive Simpson clonality was calculated as the square root of Simpson's diversity index over productive rearrangements. The immuneACCESS repertoire file appears here via TCRdb, limited to in-frame rearrangements. These files lack a portion of the clones; in checked studies, under half of the deficit traces to unresolved V genes, and the cause of the others is not known. From that table come the V and J calls and clone size; the DNA was used to work out D and trimming. This sample lists some 250,000 clones; 70% to 90% were detected once. The ten largest clones take up 0.99% of the sample.

A second Seattle source provided samples from volunteer blood donors who had recovered from COVID-19. Whole blood was collected in K2EDTA tubes by collaborating institutions according to the institutions' own protocols. For TCRbeta analysis, collaborators shipped samples in one of three forms: frozen whole blood, isolated PBMCs, or DNA extracted from either of those sample types. For this clone: Its antigen is unknown. No qualities accompany the bases; no much larger clone lies one base away.

CDR1 and CDR2 were assigned from the germline V gene as SGHRS and YFSETQ. The CDR3 has 17 amino acids, counting the end cysteine and phenylalanine. Only CDR3 DNA remains: 51 bases, in frame from the first base. The germline V and J ends show losses of 6 bases and 2 bases respectively, and no gene match explains 14 bases of the junction. Sequenced material: peripheral blood. The receptor comes from a woman aged 40 to 49 who had recovered from COVID-19. The chain couples TRBV5-1 to TRBJ1-3, and TRBD1 matches 7 of the central bases. This receptor carries the CDR3 CASTLGFDRAPGNTIYF. Here is the DNA: TGCGCCAGCACCTTAGGATTCGACAGGGCCCCTGGAAACACCATATATTTT.